These T cell receptor beta chains were read from a single sample in a study of blood T cell repertoires in COVID-19. Clones were sequenced by immunoSEQ multiplex PCR, and TCRdb holds only the in-frame ones, with some missing. The sample has 15,000 to 20,000 clones; approximately 90% are singletons. The sequenced material came from peripheral blood. All receptors come from a human donor in a cohort sampled during active COVID-19. Both conserved end residues are part of each CDR3. Fields, in order: CDR3 length, V gene, clone size, J gene, D gene, CDR3 protein, CDR3 DNA. The D gene is left open where the match is weak. Only some rows state a clone size, as once, few, many or a class for expanded clones.

16	TRBV15	-	TRBJ1-6	-	CATSRSTGSYNSPLHF	TGTGCCACCAGCAGAAGTACGGGCTCCTATAATTCACCCCTCCACTTT
18	TRBV21-1	-	TRBJ2-7	-	CASSKGEEGQGEKTEQYF	TGTGCCAGCAGCAAAGGCGAAGAGGGACAGGGAGAGAAAACTGAGCAGTACTTC
13	TRBV5-1	-	TRBJ2-1	TRBD1	CASSLQGASEQFF	TGCGCCAGCAGCCTGCAGGGGGCTAGTGAGCAGTTCTTC
12	TRBV13	once	TRBJ1-4	-	CASSSLNEKLFF	TGTGCCAGCAGCTCCCTCAATGAAAAACTGTTTTTT
18	TRBV16	-	TRBJ1-5	TRBD1	CASSPSTGGPGSNQPQHF	TGTGCCAGCAGCCCCTCGACAGGGGGGCCGGGTAGCAATCAGCCCCAGCATTTT
13	TRBV7-3	-	TRBJ2-5	-	CASSLSGSETQYF	TGTGCCAGCAGCTTATCCGGGTCAGAGACCCAGTACTTC
16	TRBV6-1	once	TRBJ2-2	TRBD2	CASSEVGSGGAGELFF	TGTGCCAGCAGTGAAGTTGGTAGCGGGGGGGCCGGGGAGCTGTTTTTT
15	TRBV5-1	-	TRBJ1-4	-	CASSLAFRQNEKLFF	TGCGCCAGCAGCTTGGCATTCCGACAGAATGAAAAACTGTTTTTT
15	TRBV2	-	TRBJ1-1	-	CASSYEGGRNTEAFF	TGTGCCAGCAGCTATGAGGGGGGGCGGAACACTGAAGCTTTCTTT
14	TRBV6-5	-	TRBJ1-2	TRBD1	CASSYSGGRRGYTF	TGTGCCAGCAGTTACTCAGGGGGCCGGCGTGGCTACACCTTC
18	TRBV9	-	TRBJ1-1	TRBD1	CASSVTGTGGVLNTEAFF	TGTGCCAGCAGCGTTACCGGGACAGGGGGGGTCTTGAACACTGAAGCTTTCTTT
14	TRBV7-2	once	TRBJ2-1	-	CASSLVRGNNEQFF	TGTGCCAGCAGCTTAGTAAGGGGGAACAATGAGCAGTTCTTC
13	TRBV10-2	-	TRBJ1-2	TRBD1	CASSDRINYGYTF	TGCGCCAGCTCGGACAGGATTAACTATGGCTACACCTTC
16	TRBV18	few	TRBJ1-1	TRBD1	CASSPSMGQGNTEAFF	TGTGCCAGCTCACCAAGCATGGGACAGGGAAACACTGAAGCTTTCTTT
16	TRBV14	-	TRBJ2-6	-	CASSPLGGSGANVLTF	TGTGCCAGCAGCCCGCTAGGGGGCTCTGGGGCCAACGTCCTGACTTTC
15	TRBV7-9	-	TRBJ1-4	-	CASSPNPGIGEKLFF	TGTGCCAGCAGCCCAAACCCGGGGATAGGTGAAAAACTGTTTTTT
17	TRBV7-2	-	TRBJ2-5	TRBD2	CASRKRGGGAPGETQYF	TGTGCCAGCCGGAAGCGGGGCGGGGGGGCCCCCGGGGAGACCCAGTACTTC
16	TRBV6-2/TRBV6-3	-	TRBJ2-7	TRBD1	CASSYLGQGVFHEQYF	TGTGCCAGCAGTTACCTAGGACAGGGGGTATTCCACGAGCAGTACTTC
14	TRBV10-3	-	TRBJ1-3	-	CAIRAEGSGNTIYF	TGTGCCATCAGAGCGGAGGGGTCTGGAAACACCATATATTTT
17	TRBV24-1	-	TRBJ1-5	-	CATSSGGGSYSNQPQHF	TGTGCCACCAGTTCGGGAGGGGGTAGCTATAGCAATCAGCCCCAGCATTTT
15	TRBV4-3	-	TRBJ2-2	TRBD2	CASSQAGLVPGELFF	TGCGCCAGCAGCCAAGCGGGACTAGTCCCCGGGGAGCTGTTTTTT
15	TRBV6-1	-	TRBJ2-5	-	CASSERGNMGETQYF	TGTGCCAGCAGTGAACGGGGGAATATGGGAGAGACCCAGTACTTC
13	TRBV5-6	few	TRBJ1-2	TRBD1	CASTLGTGDGYTF	TGTGCCAGCACCTTAGGGACAGGGGATGGCTACACCTTC
15	TRBV5-4	-	TRBJ1-1	-	CASSLGFRLNTEAFF	TGTGCCAGCAGCTTGGGGTTCAGGCTGAACACTGAAGCTTTCTTT
15	TRBV2	-	TRBJ2-7	TRBD1	CASSEAAGGGNEQYF	TGTGCCAGCAGTGAAGCGGCAGGGGGTGGAAACGAGCAGTACTTC
14	TRBV6-1	-	TRBJ1-2	-	CASSEFPGLYGYTF	TGTGCCAGCAGTGAGTTTCCAGGGCTCTATGGCTACACCTTC
16	TRBV3-1/TRBV3-2	-	TRBJ2-3	TRBD2	CASSPGLGMSTDTQYF	TGTGCCAGCAGCCCTGGACTAGGAATGAGCACAGATACGCAGTATTTT
13	TRBV5-1	-	TRBJ2-7	-	CASSFDGSYEQYF	TGCGCCAGCAGCTTTGATGGGAGCTACGAGCAGTACTTC
16	TRBV5-6	-	TRBJ1-2	-	CASILRLGVPSYGYTF	TGTGCCAGCATCCTACGACTAGGGGTACCCAGCTATGGCTACACCTTC
13	TRBV12-3/TRBV12-4	-	TRBJ1-6	-	CASREGRDSPLHF	TGTGCCAGCAGGGAGGGACGGGATTCACCCCTCCACTTT
18	TRBV5-1	-	TRBJ1-2	TRBD1	CASSLNRDRGPSGYGYTF	TGCGCCAGCAGCTTGAACCGGGACAGGGGGCCCTCTGGCTATGGCTACACCTTC
17	TRBV20-1	-	TRBJ2-2	TRBD1	CSASPGTGYFGGGELFF	TGCAGTGCTAGTCCCGGGACAGGGTATTTTGGGGGCGGGGAGCTGTTTTTT
17	TRBV29-1	-	TRBJ2-5	-	CSVQPSPQTLLQETQYF	TGCAGCGTCCAACCTAGCCCCCAAACCTTATTACAAGAGACCCAGTACTTC
14	TRBV7-8	-	TRBJ2-2	-	CASSLGTRTGELFF	TGTGCCAGCAGCTTAGGAACACGCACCGGGGAGCTGTTTTTT
12	TRBV12-3/TRBV12-4	-	TRBJ1-1	-	CASSFQYTEAFF	TGTGCCAGCAGTTTTCAGTACACTGAAGCTTTCTTT
16	TRBV10-3	-	TRBJ2-2	TRBD2	CAISEWSSGSTGELFF	TGTGCCATCAGTGAGTGGAGTAGCGGGTCCACCGGGGAGCTGTTTTTT
16	TRBV7-8	-	TRBJ2-5	TRBD2	CASSLDLAGAQETQYF	TGTGCCAGCAGCTTAGATCTAGCGGGGGCCCAAGAGACCCAGTACTTC
15	TRBV27	-	TRBJ2-1	TRBD2	CASSLSTSGDNEQFF	TGTGCCAGCAGTTTGAGCACTAGCGGAGACAATGAGCAGTTCTTC
18	TRBV5-1	-	TRBJ2-3	-	CASSLRGSRKGGTDTQYF	TGCGCCAGCAGCTTGCGGGGTTCGAGGAAGGGCGGCACAGATACGCAGTATTTT
12	TRBV29-1	-	TRBJ1-4	-	CSVEAGAEKLFF	TGCAGCGTTGAAGCAGGGGCCGAAAAACTGTTTTTT
15	TRBV27	-	TRBJ2-3	TRBD2	CASSTSTSGTDTQYF	TGTGCCAGCAGTACCTCGACTAGCGGCACAGATACGCAGTATTTT
12	TRBV25-1	-	TRBJ2-3	-	CASSGSADTQYF	TGTGCCAGCAGTGGTAGCGCAGATACGCAGTATTTT
15	TRBV27	-	TRBJ2-5	-	CASSLPHRVRETQYF	TGTGCCAGCAGTTTGCCGCACAGGGTTCGAGAGACCCAGTACTTC
12	TRBV28	-	TRBJ1-1	-	CASTQQGIGAFF	TGTGCCAGCACCCAACAGGGTATCGGTGCTTTCTTT
16	TRBV15	-	TRBJ2-4	TRBD1	CATSRGGDSGVNIQYF	TGTGCCACCAGCAGAGGAGGGGACAGTGGCGTAAACATTCAGTACTTC
17	TRBV7-9	-	TRBJ1-6	-	CAIISHDRGGIGSPLHF	TGTGCCATCATCTCCCATGATCGGGGAGGAATAGGTTCACCCCTCCACTTT
13	TRBV24-1	-	TRBJ1-2	-	CATFTGSGYGYTF	TGTGCCACCTTCACAGGGTCGGGCTATGGCTACACCTTC
14	TRBV6-4	-	TRBJ1-1	-	CASSDTGGETEAFF	TGTGCCAGCAGTGACACCGGGGGAGAGACTGAAGCTTTCTTT
14	TRBV18	-	TRBJ2-7	-	CASSPPTAGEAQYF	TGTGCCAGCTCACCACCGACGGCCGGGGAGGCGCAGTACTTC
14	TRBV7-3	-	TRBJ2-3	TRBD1	CASSRGGWDDTQYF	TGTGCCAGCAGTCGAGGGGGCTGGGACGATACGCAGTATTTT
16	TRBV30	-	TRBJ2-5	TRBD2	CAWTPLEAGGEETQYF	TGTGCCTGGACCCCCCTAGAAGCGGGGGGGGAGGAGACCCAGTACTTC
14	TRBV5-5	-	TRBJ1-4	-	CASSFREGREKLFF	TGTGCCAGCAGCTTCAGGGAGGGTAGGGAAAAACTGTTTTTT
17	TRBV5-1	-	TRBJ2-3	-	CASSLGWGRGTTDTQYF	TGCGCCAGCAGCTTGGGCTGGGGGCGGGGGACCACAGATACGCAGTATTTT